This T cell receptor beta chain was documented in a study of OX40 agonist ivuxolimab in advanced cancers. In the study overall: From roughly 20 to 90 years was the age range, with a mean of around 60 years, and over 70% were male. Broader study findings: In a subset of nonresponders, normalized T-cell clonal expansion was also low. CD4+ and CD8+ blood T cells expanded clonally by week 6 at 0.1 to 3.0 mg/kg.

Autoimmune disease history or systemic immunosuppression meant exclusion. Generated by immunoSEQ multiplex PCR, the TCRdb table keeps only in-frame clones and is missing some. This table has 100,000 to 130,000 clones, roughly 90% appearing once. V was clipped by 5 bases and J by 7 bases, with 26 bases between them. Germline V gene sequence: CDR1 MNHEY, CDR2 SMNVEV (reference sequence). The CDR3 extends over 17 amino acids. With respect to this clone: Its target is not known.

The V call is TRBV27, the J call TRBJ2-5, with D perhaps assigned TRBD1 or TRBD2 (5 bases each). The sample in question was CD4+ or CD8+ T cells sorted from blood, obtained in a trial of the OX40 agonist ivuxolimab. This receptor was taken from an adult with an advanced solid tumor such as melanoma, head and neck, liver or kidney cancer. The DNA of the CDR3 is TGTGCCAGCAGTCCCCCTACGGGACCTAATACACGGATGACCCAGTACTTC. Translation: CASSPPTGPNTRMTQYF.